This record covers a single TCR beta chain. TCRdb keeps only in-frame clones here, not all; method: immunoSEQ multiplex PCR. This table has around 40,000 clones, 90% appearing once. The sample originates from a study of T cell changes during pregnancy in multiple sclerosis. The receptor was derived from a female donor in good health, enrolled as a control in a pregnancy study. The sample here was CD4+ T cells from peripheral blood mononuclear cells, taken in the first trimester of pregnancy.

Here the CDR3 DNA reads TGTGCCAGCAGCCAAGACAGGGTGGTCACCGGGGAGCTGTTTTTT. It encodes CASSQDRVVTGELFF. The chain employs TRBV14 and TRBJ2-2; D is perhaps TRBD1 (5 bases). Germline V CDR1 and CDR2: SGHDN, FVKESK. V gave up 0 bases and J gave up 4 bases, with 9 bases separating them. This CDR3 is 15 amino acids long.